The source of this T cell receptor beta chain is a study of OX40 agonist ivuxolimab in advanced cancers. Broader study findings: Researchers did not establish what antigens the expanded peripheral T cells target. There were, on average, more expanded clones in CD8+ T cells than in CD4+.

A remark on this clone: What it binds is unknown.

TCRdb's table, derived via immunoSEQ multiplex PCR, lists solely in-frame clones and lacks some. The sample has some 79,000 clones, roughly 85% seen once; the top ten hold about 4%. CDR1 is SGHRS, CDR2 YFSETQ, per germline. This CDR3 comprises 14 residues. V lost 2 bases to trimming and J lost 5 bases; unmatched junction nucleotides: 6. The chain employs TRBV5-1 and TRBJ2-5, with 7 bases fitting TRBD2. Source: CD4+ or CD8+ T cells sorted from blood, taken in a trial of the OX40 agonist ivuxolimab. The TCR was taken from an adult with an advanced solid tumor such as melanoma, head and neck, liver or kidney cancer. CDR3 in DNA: TGCGCCAGCAGCTTAACGGGAGCGGGGGAGACCCAGTACTTC. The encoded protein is CASSLTGAGETQYF.